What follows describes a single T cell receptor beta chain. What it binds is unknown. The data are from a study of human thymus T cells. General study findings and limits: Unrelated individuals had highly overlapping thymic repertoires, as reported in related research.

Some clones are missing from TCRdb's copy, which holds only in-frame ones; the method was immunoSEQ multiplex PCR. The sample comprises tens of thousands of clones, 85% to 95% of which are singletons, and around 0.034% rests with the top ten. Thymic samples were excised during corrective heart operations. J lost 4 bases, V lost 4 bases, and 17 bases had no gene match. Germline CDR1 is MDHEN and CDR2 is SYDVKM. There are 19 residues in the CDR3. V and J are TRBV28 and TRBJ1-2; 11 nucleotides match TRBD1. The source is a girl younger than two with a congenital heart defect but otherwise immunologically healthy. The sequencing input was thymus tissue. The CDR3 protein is CASSSSGTGGKRFIYGYTF. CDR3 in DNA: TGTGCCAGCAGTTCTTCCGGGACAGGGGGGAAAAGATTTATCTATGGCTACACCTTC.